The next 10 T cell receptor beta chains were all read from a single sample in a study of siplizumab effects on memory and regulatory T cells. The data were produced by immunoSEQ multiplex PCR, yet TCRdb's version contains in-frame clones alone and is incomplete. The sample lists over 70,000 clones, 85% to 95% occurring once. Sequencing input: CD8+ T cells sorted from blood. Receptors were obtained from a human donor in good health.

The V and J genes are TRBV4-1 and TRBJ2-5, with D possibly matching TRBD2 (5 bases). This CDR3 is built from 15 residues. Looked up from germline, CDR1 is MGHRA and CDR2 is YSYEKL. V was clipped by 0 bases and J by 3 bases, with 11 bases between them. The DNA for the CDR3 is TGCGCCAGCAGCCAAGATCAGAAGAGGGAAGAGACCCAGTACTTC. Translation gives CASSQDQKREETQYF.

V usage is TRBV4-1 and J usage is TRBJ2-7; TRBD2 agrees at 7 bases. This CDR3 has 15 residues. V gave up 2 bases and J gave up 2 bases; unmatched junction bases: 6. Germline V gene sequence: CDR1 MGHRA, CDR2 YSYEKL. The CDR3 here is CASSQKWGGTYEQYF. The DNA for the CDR3 is TGCGCCAGCAGCCAAAAGTGGGGGGGAACCTACGAGCAGTACTTC.

The J gene is TRBJ2-3, the V gene TRBV10-1, with TRBD2 matching over 16 bases. The CDR3 runs 18 residues. After removal of 11 bases from V and 5 bases from J, the junction contained 16 bases not matched to a gene. The germline CDR1 and CDR2 sequences are WNHNN and SYGVQD (reference sequence). CDR3 nucleotides: TGCGCCGCTCGACCGGGACTAGCGGGAGGGCTGTTTAAAGATACGCAGTATTTT. Its translation is CAARPGLAGGLFKDTQYF.

V usage is TRBV5-5 and J usage is TRBJ1-1; D might be TRBD1 (5 bases). CDR3 length: 14 amino acids. In germline, CDR1 is SGHKS, CDR2 YYEKEE (reference sequence). V shed 0 bases and J shed 0 bases, with 6 bases lying between them. CDR3 amino acids: CASSLGQMNTEAFF. The CDR3 bases are TGTGCCAGCAGCTTGGGACAGATGAACACTGAAGCTTTCTTT.

The chain carries TRBV5-6 and TRBJ2-1; 9 bases are a match to TRBD2. Germline loops: CDR1 SGHDT, CDR2 YYEEEE. The ends lost 2 bases at V and 10 bases at J; junction bases unmatched: 7. The CDR3 totals 14 residues. The CDR3 coding sequence is TGTGCCAGCAGCTTACTAGCGGGTGCTCGGGAGCAGTTCTTC. It yields the protein CASSLLAGAREQFF.

The V gene is TRBV10-3, the J gene TRBJ2-7; D possibly matches TRBD1 or TRBD2 (5 bases each). The germline V and J ends were trimmed by 2 bases and 7 bases, with 21 bases remaining between them. This CDR3 is built from 16 residues. Germline V CDR1 and CDR2: ENHRY, SYGVKD. CDR3 in amino acids: CAISEGVGVSWREQYF. The CDR3 nucleotides are TGTGCCATCAGTGAGGGGGTGGGGGTATCATGGCGGGAGCAGTACTTC.

This clone appeared once. J is TRBJ2-7 and V is TRBV5-4; no clear D. The CDR3 covers 13 residues. Between the trimmed V and J ends, which lost 2 bases and 0 bases, there was a span of 6 bases. Germline assignment: CDR1 SGHNT and CDR2 YYREEE (reference sequence). CDR3 nucleotide sequence: TGTGCCAGCAGCTTTGACTCCTCCTACGAGCAGTACTTC. This translates into CASSFDSSYEQYF.

V and J are TRBV27 and TRBJ2-7; the D gene could be TRBD1 or TRBD2 (5 bases each). This CDR3 is built from 16 residues. The germline gives CDR1 MNHEY, CDR2 SMNVEV (reference sequence). Trimming removed 5 bases at V and 0 bases at J, with 17 bases between. The CDR3 sequence: CASSLTGLSFSYEQYF. The CDR3 nucleotides read TGTGCCAGCAGTCTAACAGGACTGAGTTTCTCCTACGAGCAGTACTTC.

The chain employs TRBV7-6 and TRBJ2-7; 9 bases map to TRBD1. Per the germline V gene, CDR1 is SGHVS and CDR2 is FNYEAQ. The length of the CDR3 is 14 residues. V shed 5 bases, J shed 3 bases, and the junction held 5 bases outside the gene matches. CDR3 DNA: TGTGCCAGCAGCCAGACGGGACAGGGCTACGAGCAGTACTTC. Its protein product is CASSQTGQGYEQYF.

The J gene is TRBJ1-5, the V gene TRBV27, with a tentative D call TRBD1 (6 bases). This CDR3 comprises 17 residues. Germline V gives CDR1 MNHEY, CDR2 SMNVEV (reference sequence). The ends were cut back, 5 bases at V and 3 bases at J, with 20 bases in the middle. The CDR3 is CASSQIRDMGTNQPQHF. DNA of the CDR3: TGTGCCAGCAGTCAAATCAGGGACATGGGAACCAATCAGCCCCAGCATTTT.